These 32 T cell receptor beta chains came from one sample sequenced in a study of beta chain features in type 1 diabetes. cDNA synthesis used the whole RNA isolate, giving expressed TCRB sequences. The table came from immunoSEQ multiplex PCR; TCRdb's copy has only in-frame clones and leaves some out. The sample has 310,000 or so clones, roughly 8% seen once; the top ten hold 0.44%. Material for sequencing was central memory CD4+ T cells from blood. These receptors all come from a woman between 18 and 29 years old in good health.

In its sample, this clone was seen a few times. This chain uses TRBV6-5 with TRBJ2-3; 8 nucleotides align to TRBD2. This CDR3 contains 14 residues. V trimming: 7 bases; J trimming: 1 base; junction bases outside the gene matches: 4. Germline assignment: CDR1 MNHEY and CDR2 SVGAGI. For the CDR3, the DNA is TGTGCCAGCAAAAGCGGGAGCGGCACAGATACGCAGTATTTT. The encoded protein is CASKSGSGTDTQYF.

V is TRBV13 and J is TRBJ1-1; D is ambiguous. Germline assignment: CDR1 PRHDT and CDR2 FYEKMQ (reference sequence). CDR3 length equals 13 residues. Trimming left V 6 bases short and J 9 bases short, with 17 bases between. CDR3 coding DNA: TGTGCCAGCAGTCCTTGGACTGAGGGTCAAGCTTTCTTT. Its protein product is CASSPWTEGQAFF.

The chain is built from TRBV29-1 and TRBJ2-5; 7 nucleotides align to TRBD1. The CDR3 covers 14 residues. The V segment lost 4 bases and the J segment 11 bases; nucleotides outside the gene matches: 16. CDR1 is SQVTM, CDR2 ANQGSEA, per germline. The CDR3 spells CSVGSTGWAGVQYF. CDR3 nucleotide sequence: TGCAGCGTTGGATCGACAGGGTGGGCAGGTGTGCAGTACTTC.

About this clone: The junction shows a germline mismatch at one end, possibly a read error. This chain uses TRBV10-3 with TRBJ2-5; D unresolved. The CDR3 has 11 residues. Germline V gene sequence: CDR1 ENHRY, CDR2 SYGVKD. This CDR3 is CASSAQETQYF. The CDR3 nucleotides read TGTGCCAGCAGTGCCCAAGAGACCCAGTACTTC.

The V and J genes are TRBV27 and TRBJ2-1, with 8 positions matching TRBD2. The length of the CDR3 is 19 residues. V was clipped by 3 bases and J by 4 bases; unmatched bases: 17. The germline gives CDR1 MNHEY, CDR2 SMNVEV (reference sequence). CDR3 amino acids: CASSFRAGAFNTQYNEQFF. CDR3 nucleotides: TGTGCCAGCAGTTTCCGAGCGGGAGCGTTCAATACACAGTACAATGAGCAGTTCTTC.

This clone was counted a single time. CDR3 loop: CASSLATMGELFF. Here the CDR3 DNA reads TGCGCCAGCAGCTTAGCAACTATGGGGGAGCTGTTTTTT. The gene calls are TRBV5-1 and TRBJ2-2; D unclear. This CDR3 has 13 residues. Trimming stripped 2 bases from V and 8 bases from J, with 10 bases between. Germline CDR1 is SGHRS and CDR2 is YFSETQ.

Only a few counts were recorded for this clone. The chain carries TRBV19 and TRBJ2-1; TRBD2 aligns across 11 bases. CDR3 length: 17 amino acids. After removal of 3 bases from V and 6 bases from J, the junction contained 10 bases not matched to a gene. CDR1 is LNHDA, CDR2 SQIVND, per germline (reference sequence). The CDR3 spells CASSMLRLAGPGNEQFF. CDR3 sequence (DNA): TGTGCCAGTAGTATGTTGCGACTAGCGGGACCCGGCAATGAGCAGTTCTTC.

The chain couples TRBV7-9 to TRBJ2-6; D uncertain. CDR1 is SEHNR, CDR2 FQNEAQ, per germline (reference sequence). This CDR3 has 16 residues. Trimming took off 4 bases at V and 1 base at J, with 11 bases between the two ends. This CDR3 is CASSYGVFSGANVLTF. In nucleotides, the CDR3 is TGTGCCAGCAGCTATGGGGTGTTTTCTGGGGCCAACGTCCTGACTTTC.

The V call is TRBV7-2, the J call TRBJ2-1; D is perhaps TRBD2 (5 bases). CDR1 is SGHTA, CDR2 FQGNSA, per germline. The CDR3 spans 14 residues. V was pared by 4 bases and J by 9 bases, with 16 bases between. The CDR3 DNA reads TGTGCCAGCAGCTCTAATAGAGGGCCTACTGAGCAGTTCTTC. As protein: CASSSNRGPTEQFF.

The V call is TRBV7-2, the J call TRBJ2-1, with D possibly TRBD2 on 6 matching bases. Trimming took 5 bases from V and 1 from J, leaving 21 bases between them. This CDR3 is built from 18 residues. The V gene's germline CDR1 is SGHTA and CDR2 FQGNSA. The CDR3 coding sequence is TGTGCCAGCAGCCAAGAAGGTCACGGGAGTGAATCCTACAATGAGCAGTTCTTC. Encoded protein: CASSQEGHGSESYNEQFF. The full variable domain, its missing parts supplied by reference TRBV7-2 and TRBJ2-1, is GAGVSQSPSNKVTEKGKDVELRCDPISGHTALYWYRQSLGQGLEFLIYFQGNSAPDKSGLPSDRFSAERTGGSVSTLTIQRTQQEDSAVYLCASSQEGHGSESYNEQFFGPGTRLTVL.

This clone was observed at least ten times. The chain uses TRBV29-1 and TRBJ2-3, with 8 bases aligning to TRBD1. Germline CDR1 reads SQVTM; CDR2 reads ANQGSEA. The CDR3 contains 13 residues. Losses at the gene ends were 8 bases for V and 1 base for J; bases not matched to a gene: 5. The CDR3: CSSGGAGTDTQYF. CDR3 in DNA: TGCAGCTCAGGGGGCGCTGGCACAGATACGCAGTATTTT.

The chain links TRBV6-1 to TRBJ2-7, with a possible D match to TRBD1 (6 bases). From germline, CDR1 is MNHNS and CDR2 SASEGT. CDR3 length: 15 amino acids. V was trimmed by 4 bases and J by 7 bases, leaving 20 bases between them. The CDR3 DNA reads TGTGCCAGCAGTGGAGGATGGACAGACCAGGGGGAGCAGTACTTC. Amino acid sequence: CASSGGWTDQGEQYF.

In the case of this clone: The same CDR3 arises from other DNA sequences in this sample as well. The J gene is TRBJ2-3, the V gene TRBV18, with D perhaps being TRBD1 or TRBD2 (5 bases each). Germline CDR1 is KGHSH and CDR2 is LQKENI. The CDR3 runs 13 residues. Trimming removed 2 bases at V and 3 bases at J, with 6 bases between. This chain's CDR3 is CASSPGGTDTQYF. Written as DNA, the CDR3 is TGTGCCAGCTCACCAGGGGGTACAGATACGCAGTATTTT.

This sequence joins TRBV7-2 and TRBJ2-3, with D maybe TRBD2 (6 bases). Trimming left V 7 bases short and J 6 bases short, with 23 bases between. Looked up from germline, CDR1 is SGHTA and CDR2 is FQGNSA. The CDR3 spans 16 residues. CDR3 bases: TGTGCCAGCACCCGGTGGGCACCCCCGGGAGCGGATACGCAGTATTTT. It yields the protein CASTRWAPPGADTQYF.

This clone was found a few times. V gene TRBV7-2 combines with J gene TRBJ2-7, with 7 bases that match TRBD2. Germline CDR1 is SGHTA and CDR2 is FQGNSA. CDR3 length: 15 amino acids. The trim removed 1 base at V and 2 bases at J, leaving 5 bases unmatched. The CDR3 DNA reads as TGTGCCAGCAGCTTAGTGACGGGAGGTACCTACGAGCAGTACTTC. Its protein product is CASSLVTGGTYEQYF.

This clone was observed a handful of times. This chain links TRBV29-1 with TRBJ1-2, with D perhaps TRBD1 (5 bases). CDR1 is SQVTM, CDR2 ANQGSEA, per germline. Trimming stripped 0 bases from V and 3 bases from J, with 17 bases between. The CDR3 covers 16 residues. For the CDR3, the DNA is TGCAGCGTTGAAGAAGTTGGGCGCGGACATTACTATGGCTACACCTTC. Translation gives CSVEEVGRGHYYGYTF.

Many counts were recorded for this clone. The gene calls are TRBV15 and TRBJ2-6; D is unclear. V lost 4 bases and J lost 1, with 20 bases in between. This CDR3 has 19 residues. CDR1 and CDR2 (germline): LNHNV, YYDKDF (reference sequence). DNA for the CDR3: TGTGCCACCAGCACCAACCTCTGGGTTGGGTTTTCTGGGGCCAACGTCCTGACTTTC. Amino acid sequence: CATSTNLWVGFSGANVLTF.

The rearrangement joins TRBV19 to TRBJ2-1, with a tentative D call TRBD1 (6 bases). The ends were cut back, 6 bases at V and 6 bases at J, with 12 bases in the middle. In germline, CDR1 is LNHDA, CDR2 SQIVND (reference sequence). This CDR3 comprises 13 residues. For the CDR3, the DNA is TGTGCCAGTAGGGATTGGGGGCCCAATGAGCAGTTCTTC. This encodes CASRDWGPNEQFF.

This clone occurred a few times. This chain links TRBV4-2 with TRBJ2-4, with a possible D match to TRBD1 (6 bases). Trimming cost V 4 bases and J 4 bases, with 14 bases left between them. The CDR3 spans 15 residues. The germline V gene encodes CDR1 LGHNA and CDR2 YNFKEQ. The CDR3 here is CASSPSRDTKNIQYF. The DNA for the CDR3 is TGTGCCAGCAGCCCCAGCCGGGACACAAAAAACATTCAGTACTTC.

This clone showed up just a few times. This chain joins TRBV5-4 and TRBJ2-2, with D possibly TRBD2 on 5 matching bases. The V end lost 4 bases, the J end lost 4 bases, and 11 bases lay between the germline ends. CDR1 is SGHNT and CDR2 is YYREEE in the germline V gene (reference sequence). CDR3 length: 14 amino acids. DNA for the CDR3: TGTGCCAGCAGCACCGGGATTCGCACCGGGGAGCTGTTTTTT. This translates into CASSTGIRTGELFF.

This clone was counted between two and nine times. The chain combines TRBV4-3 with TRBJ2-7, with 7 bases matching TRBD2. This CDR3 is 19 amino acids long. Trimming removed 0 bases from V and 3 bases from J; junction bases left unmatched: 17. Per germline, CDR1 LGHNA and CDR2 YSLEER. CDR3: CASSQDGPEGSSGHYEQYF. CDR3 nucleotide sequence: TGCGCCAGCAGCCAAGATGGCCCCGAAGGCTCTAGCGGCCACTACGAGCAGTACTTC.

This clone appeared many times. The chain carries TRBV28 and TRBJ1-1; D gene ambiguous. Germline CDR1 is MDHEN and CDR2 is SYDVKM. This CDR3 is 14 amino acids long. V lost 5 bases to trimming and J lost 1 base, with 11 bases between them. This chain's CDR3 is CASSALWGNTEAFF. The CDR3 DNA sequence: TGTGCCAGCAGTGCCCTTTGGGGGAACACTGAAGCTTTCTTT.

The V call is TRBV25-1, the J call TRBJ2-7; either TRBD1 or TRBD2 may fit D (6 bases each). Per the germline V gene, CDR1 is MGHDK and CDR2 is SYGVNS. Between the trimmed V and J ends, which lost 8 bases and 2 bases, there was a span of 19 bases. CDR3 length: 15 residues. The CDR3 here is CASRGQGSGAYEQYF. The DNA of the CDR3 is TGTGCCAGCCGGGGGCAGGGGTCGGGAGCCTACGAGCAGTACTTC.

This clone was seen only a few times. This chain connects TRBV10-2 to TRBJ1-5; tentatively, D is TRBD1 (5 bases). The ends were cut back, 2 bases at V and 6 bases at J, with 14 bases in the middle. The V gene's germline CDR1 is WSHSY and CDR2 SAAADI. The CDR3 consists of 15 residues. This chain's CDR3 is CASSERRVASQPQHF. CDR3 nucleotides: TGCGCCAGCAGTGAGCGCAGGGTGGCGAGTCAGCCCCAGCATTTT.

The V gene is TRBV5-4, the J gene TRBJ2-2; TRBD2 is a possible D gene (6 bases). CDR3 length: 15 residues. Deletions cut 3 bases from V and 7 bases from J, with 16 bases between. The V gene's germline CDR1 is SGHNT and CDR2 YYREEE (reference sequence). CDR3 sequence reads: CASSSVTSQYGELFF. Here the CDR3 DNA reads TGTGCCAGCAGCTCGGTGACTAGTCAGTACGGGGAGCTGTTTTTT. Together with reference TRBV5-4 and TRBJ2-2, the CDR3 gives the full variable domain: ETGVTQSPTHLIKTRGQQVTLRCSSQSGHNTVSWYQQALGQGPQFIFQYYREEENGRGNFPPRFSGLQFPNYSSELNVNALELDDSALYLCASSSVTSQYGELFFGEGSRLTVL.

The V and J genes are TRBV27 and TRBJ2-1; possible D gene TRBD1, 6 bases. Trimming shortened V by 5 bases and J by 3 bases, and 14 bases separated the two germline ends. The CDR3 is 15 residues long. Germline V gene sequence: CDR1 MNHEY, CDR2 SMNVEV (reference sequence). CDR3 sequence: CASSAQGFNYNEQFF. CDR3 in DNA: TGTGCCAGCAGTGCACAGGGTTTTAACTACAATGAGCAGTTCTTC.

The V call is TRBV14, the J call TRBJ2-3; D remains unclear. V dropped 4 bases and J dropped 2 bases, with 13 bases sitting between them. There are 15 residues in the CDR3. Germline assignment: CDR1 SGHDN and CDR2 FVKESK. This chain's CDR3 is CASSRLLGSTDTQYF. CDR3 sequence (DNA): TGTGCCAGCAGCCGGCTGCTCGGATCCACAGATACGCAGTATTTT.

The table lists this clone with a few counts. The genes are TRBV19 and TRBJ2-7, with D perhaps being TRBD1 or TRBD2 (5 bases each). V shed 9 bases and J shed 6 bases, with 15 bases lying between them. Germline V gene data show CDR1 as LNHDA and CDR2 as SQIVND (reference sequence). The CDR3 contains 12 residues. The CDR3 loop reads CASGTSWTEQYF. The CDR3 bases are TGTGCCAGCGGGACGAGTTGGACCGAGCAGTACTTC. Complete variable domain (other parts from reference TRBV19 and TRBJ2-7): DGGITQSPKYLFRKEGQNVTLSCEQNLNHDAMYWYRQDPGQGLRLIYYSQIVNDFQKGDIAEGYSVSREKKESFPLTVTSAQKNPTAFYLCASGTSWTEQYFGPGTRLTVT.

This clone was picked up a small number of times. CDR3 loop: CASSTLGSREQYF. CDR3 coding DNA: TGTGCCAGCAGCACCCTAGGGAGTCGGGAGCAGTACTTC. The genes are TRBV7-3 and TRBJ2-7; a possible D gene is TRBD2 (5 bases). CDR1 SGHTA and CDR2 FQGTGA come from the germline V gene. V was pared by 5 bases and J by 7 bases, with 15 bases between. The CDR3 consists of 13 residues.

This clone was detected a few times. The J gene is TRBJ2-7, the V gene TRBV7-2; maybe TRBD1 (6 bases). Germline lookup yields CDR1 SGHTA and CDR2 FQGNSA. V was shortened by 1 base and J by 0 bases, with 16 bases between the two germline ends. The CDR3 has 17 residues. CDR3 sequence reads: CASSLGTAKGGSYEQYF. As DNA, the CDR3 is TGTGCCAGCAGCTTAGGGACAGCAAAGGGCGGCTCCTACGAGCAGTACTTC.

The genes are TRBV6-6 and TRBJ2-3; possible D gene TRBD1, 5 bases. This CDR3 has 15 residues. Germline lookup yields CDR1 MNHNY and CDR2 SVGAGI (reference sequence). V lost 3 bases, J lost 2 bases, and 12 bases lay in between. The CDR3 DNA is TGTGCCAGCAGTTATTCGGACACCCCCACAGATACGCAGTATTTT. Its protein is CASSYSDTPTDTQYF.

Details on this clone: The identical CDR3 is also encoded by other nucleotide sequences in the sample. The chain has TRBV5-1 and TRBJ2-5; 10 bases fit TRBD1. The J segment lost 2 bases and the V segment lost 0 bases, leaving 1 base of the junction unmatched. CDR1 and CDR2 from the germline V gene are SGHRS and YFSETQ. This CDR3 has 15 amino acids. CDR3 in DNA: TGCGCCAGCAGCTTGGCGGGACAGGGGCAAGAGACCCAGTACTTC. Amino acids: CASSLAGQGQETQYF.